This T cell receptor beta chain was recovered during a study of blood T cell repertoires in COVID-19. The overall study: Sources were T cells, B-cell-depleted T cells, or PBMCs; the material itself was cDNA or gDNA.

The authors' processing: The authors estimated nucleated cell counts from reference gene primer amplification. Generated by immunoSEQ multiplex PCR, the TCRdb table keeps only in-frame clones and is missing some. V and J calls and clone size come straight from that table; D and trimming were deduced from the DNA. The sample has some 150,000 clones, over 80% seen once. V shed 1 base and J 9 bases; nucleotides not matched to a gene: 7. Germline V gives CDR1 SGHTA, CDR2 FQGNSA. The CDR3 is 14 amino acids. This clone was counted a single time. Sample: peripheral blood. J is TRBJ1-2 and V is TRBV7-2; 8 bases map to TRBD1. This clonotype was sampled from a man between 45 and 60 years old who had recovered from COVID-19. This CDR3 is CASSLDLDRDRYTF. In DNA, the CDR3 is TGTGCCAGCAGCTTAGATTTGGACAGGGACCGCTACACCTTC.